This is a list of T cell receptor beta chains from one sample in a study of post-analysis software for immune sequencing data. TCRdb reprocessed the PCR reads via MiXCR and lists one record per CDR3 protein. This sample carries hundreds of thousands of distinct CDR3 sequences, around 27% of them seen once, and the ten largest clones take 0.56%. Input material: blood. The receptor set was obtained from a girl aged 10 to 17 with multiple sclerosis. The CDR3 runs from the conserved cysteine through the conserved F or W. The D gene is left open where the match is weak. Clone size is not always given. Where it is, it says once, few, many or a class for expanded clones.

V gene: TRBV14
J gene: TRBJ1-2
D gene: .
clone size: .
CDR3 protein: CASSSRTATNYGYTF
CDR3 DNA: TGTGCCAGCAGCTCCCGGACGGCTACTAACTATGGCTACACCTTC

V gene: TRBV12-5
J gene: TRBJ2-1
D gene: .
clone size: .
CDR3 protein: CASGIRRGEQFF
CDR3 DNA: TGTGCTAGTGGCATCAGACGGGGTGAGCAGTTCTTC

V gene: TRBV20-1
J gene: TRBJ2-1
D gene: TRBD1
clone size: few
CDR3 protein: CSAPTGGYNEQFF
CDR3 DNA: TGCAGTGCGCCGACAGGGGGTTACAATGAGCAGTTCTTC

V gene: TRBV21-1
J gene: TRBJ1-4
D gene: .
clone size: once
CDR3 protein: CASSKGGTHKRAEKLFF
CDR3 DNA: TGTGCCAGCAGCAAAGGGGGCACCCATAAACGTGCGGAAAAACTGTTTTTT

V gene: TRBV15
J gene: TRBJ2-3
D gene: TRBD1
clone size: .
CDR3 protein: CATSVRQGVADTQYF
CDR3 DNA: TGTGCCACCAGCGTAAGACAGGGGGTCGCAGATACGCAGTATTTT

V gene: TRBV18
J gene: TRBJ2-1
D gene: .
clone size: .
CDR3 protein: CASSPRQGAGDYEQFF
CDR3 DNA: TGTGCCAGCTCACCTCGACAGGGCGCGGGAGACTATGAGCAGTTCTTC

V gene: TRBV28
J gene: TRBJ1-6
D gene: .
clone size: .
CDR3 protein: CASSTQGTNNSPLHF
CDR3 DNA: TGTGCCAGCAGTACCCAGGGGACTAATAATTCACCCCTCCACTTT

V gene: TRBV7-9
J gene: TRBJ2-5
D gene: .
clone size: .
CDR3 protein: CASSPSRYGETQYF
CDR3 DNA: TGTGCCAGCAGCCCGAGCAGATACGGGGAGACCCAGTACTTC

V gene: TRBV7-2
J gene: TRBJ1-2
D gene: .
clone size: .
CDR3 protein: CASSSGVRYTF
CDR3 DNA: TGTGCCAGCAGCTCAGGAGTGCGCTACACCTTC

V gene: TRBV6-2/TRBV6-3
J gene: TRBJ2-2
D gene: TRBD2
clone size: few
CDR3 protein: CASSYSSGRATGELFF
CDR3 DNA: TGTGCCAGCAGTTACTCTAGCGGGAGGGCCACCGGGGAGCTGTTTTTT

V gene: TRBV12-3/TRBV12-4
J gene: TRBJ1-6
D gene: .
clone size: .
CDR3 protein: CASLTPGSYNSPLHF
CDR3 DNA: TGTGCCAGTCTGACCCCGGGCTCCTATAATTCACCCCTCCACTTT

V gene: TRBV6-1
J gene: TRBJ2-3
D gene: .
clone size: .
CDR3 protein: CASSEAAARRIDTQYF
CDR3 DNA: TGTGCCAGCAGTGAAGCGGCTGCCCGGAGGATAGATACGCAGTATTTT

V gene: TRBV5-1
J gene: TRBJ2-5
D gene: TRBD2
clone size: .
CDR3 protein: CASSLGIAGDQETQYF
CDR3 DNA: TGCGCCAGCAGCTTGGGTATAGCGGGGGACCAAGAGACCCAGTACTTC

V gene: TRBV5-6
J gene: TRBJ2-3
D gene: TRBD1
clone size: many
CDR3 protein: CASSLGQVTDTQYF
CDR3 DNA: TGTGCCAGCAGTCTCGGACAGGTCACAGATACGCAGTATTTT

V gene: TRBV6-5
J gene: TRBJ2-7
D gene: .
clone size: .
CDR3 protein: CASSQQGEQYF
CDR3 DNA: TGTGCCAGCAGCCAACAGGGCGAGCAGTACTTC

V gene: TRBV27
J gene: TRBJ1-1
D gene: TRBD1
clone size: .
CDR3 protein: CASSSVDRAEAFF
CDR3 DNA: TGTGCCAGCAGTTCAGTAGACAGGGCTGAAGCTTTCTTT

V gene: TRBV10-3
J gene: TRBJ1-2
D gene: .
clone size: .
CDR3 protein: CAISASREGYTF
CDR3 DNA: TGTGCCATCAGTGCGTCCAGGGAAGGCTACACCTTC

V gene: TRBV10-2
J gene: TRBJ1-5
D gene: .
clone size: .
CDR3 protein: CASSDRLVLNQPQHF
CDR3 DNA: TGCGCCAGCAGTGATCGGTTGGTTCTCAATCAGCCCCAGCATTTT